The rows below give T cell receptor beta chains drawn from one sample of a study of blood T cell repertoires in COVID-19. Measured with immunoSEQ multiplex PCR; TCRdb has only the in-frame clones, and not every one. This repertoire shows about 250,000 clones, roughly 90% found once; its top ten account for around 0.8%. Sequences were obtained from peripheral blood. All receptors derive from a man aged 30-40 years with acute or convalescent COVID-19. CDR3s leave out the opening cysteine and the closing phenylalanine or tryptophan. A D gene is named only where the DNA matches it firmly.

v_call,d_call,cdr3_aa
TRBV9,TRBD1,ASSVVGGAEGEQF
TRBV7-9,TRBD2,ASSLGLARETQY
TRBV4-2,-,ASSQGVSYEQY
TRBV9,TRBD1,ASSADGQGFGELF
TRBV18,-,ASSPFSGQETQY
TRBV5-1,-,ASSLPGNTEAF
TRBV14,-,ASSQASRGRLSNEQY
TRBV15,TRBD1,ATSRSGTGGRKLF
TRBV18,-,ASSPSGYNSPLH
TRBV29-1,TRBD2,SVTPPGTSGYEQY
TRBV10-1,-,ASSEGLEDTQY
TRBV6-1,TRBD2,ASSETIAGSSYEQY
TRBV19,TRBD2,ASSFGRVGNEQF
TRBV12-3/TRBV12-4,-,ASSRGQPNEQF
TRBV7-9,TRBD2,ASILAGGLGEQF
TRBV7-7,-,ASSFSQGLSNQPQH
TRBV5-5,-,ASSMNSRGRQETQY
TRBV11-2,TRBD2,ASSQRTSGRGYEQF
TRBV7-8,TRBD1,ASSLVQGARYSPLH
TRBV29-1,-,SVGKPGPGDTQY
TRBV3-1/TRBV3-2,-,AISKGRSGDTQY
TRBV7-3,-,ASSLAGMYNEQF
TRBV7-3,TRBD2,ASSLVAGGTGELF
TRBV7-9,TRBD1,ASSFDRGEGGYT
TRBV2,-,ASSPMNTEAF
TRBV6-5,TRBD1,ASRTPGTGDNEQF
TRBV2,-,ASSKETQY
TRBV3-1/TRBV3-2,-,ASSYQGNQPQH
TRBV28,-,ASGGSYNSPLH
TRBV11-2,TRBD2,ASSRSGGASETQY
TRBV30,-,AWSVYQASLGQYSNQPQH
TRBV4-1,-,ASSRTRDQTENEKLF
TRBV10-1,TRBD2,ATKGSGRRDTQY
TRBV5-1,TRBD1,ASSRQGGNMNTEAF
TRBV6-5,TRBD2,ASSYKGGRASGELF
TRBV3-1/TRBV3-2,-,ASSQVVATGSDIQY
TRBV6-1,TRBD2,ASLAGGRDEQF
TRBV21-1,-,ASSNPRQDGNTEAF
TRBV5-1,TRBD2,ASATSHISGANVLT
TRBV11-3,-,ASSPGLGGQETQY
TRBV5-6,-,ASAPAGSGNQPQH
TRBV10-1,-,ASSPGQNEKLF
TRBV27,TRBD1,ASSLRAVDLTGGGKLF
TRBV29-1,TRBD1,SVKGQAGNTIY
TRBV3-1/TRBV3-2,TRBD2,ASSQGLVRFEQF
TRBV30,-,AWTRAGNQPQH
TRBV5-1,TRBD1,ASSGETGGNTEAF
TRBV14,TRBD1,ASSQVPSGGTEAF
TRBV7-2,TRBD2,ASSSRLAGYNEQF
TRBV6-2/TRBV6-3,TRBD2,ASSPWGGRHEQY
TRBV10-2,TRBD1,ASGPGQGGDRNTEAF
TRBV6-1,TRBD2,ASSGNLAGVGNEQF
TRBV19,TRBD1,ATGGTGVYEQY
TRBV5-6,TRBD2,ASSLVTSGRTGEQF
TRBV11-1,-,ASSLFRGEKLF
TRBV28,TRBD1,ASRDRGRPSTGELF
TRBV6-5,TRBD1,ASLDRDTEAF
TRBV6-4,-,APPEAGKETQY
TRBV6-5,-,ASSFRDIGYSPLH
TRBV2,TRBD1,ASRGGGLSNQPQH